This TCR beta chain was documented in a study of monozygotic twins with inflammatory bowel disease. This CDR3 is built from 13 residues. Germline V gives CDR1 SGHRS, CDR2 YFSETQ. On this clonotype: Its antigen is undetermined.

The study's findings and limits: Twins classed as concordant or discordant showed no difference in repertoire similarity, possibly from limited power.

The input for each TCR library was about 3.5 ug of total RNA. Each UMI, carrying a 6-nucleotide sample barcode, came from template switching. TCRalpha and TCRbeta cDNA was put through two nested PCRs of approximately 17 and 9 cycles. TCRdb reprocessed the 5' RACE reads and keeps a single row for each CDR3 protein, giving no DNA. Its table lists approximately 150,000 distinct CDR3 sequences. This sequence was found in a human donor with ulcerative colitis or Crohn's disease, or a healthy co-twin of an affected twin (not recorded which). The sample taken for sequencing was blood. The chain carries TRBV5-1 and TRBJ2-7; TCRdb outputs TRBD1, but without DNA this stays unchecked. The CDR3 sequence is CASSLLGEGEQYF.